A selection of T cell receptor beta chains follows, all from one sample in a study of response to subunit inactivated influenza vaccine. TCRdb redid the calling of the RT-PCR reads with MiXCR, one entry per CDR3 protein. The data show some 800,000 distinct CDR3 sequences, with around 20% seen just once and around 9.6% held by the top ten. The source was PBMCs from blood, collected less than 6 days after vaccination. These receptors all stem from a middle-aged man who received an inactivated influenza vaccine. Each CDR3 is given with its conserved first and last residue. Fields, in order: D gene, V gene, J gene, clone size, CDR3 DNA, CDR3 protein. The D gene is left open where the match is weak. Clone size is shown for a subset of rows, as once, few, many or a class of expanded clone.

d_call: TRBD1
v_call: TRBV13
j_call: TRBJ2-3
clone_size: -
cdr3_nt: TGTGCCAGCAGCTCAAGACAGGGGACGACAGATACGCAGTATTTT
cdr3_aa: CASSSRQGTTDTQYF

d_call: TRBD2
v_call: TRBV7-6
j_call: TRBJ2-1
clone_size: -
cdr3_nt: TGTGCCAGCCGAGGGAGGGGTCAATCCTACAATGAGCAGTTCTTC
cdr3_aa: CASRGRGQSYNEQFF

d_call: -
v_call: TRBV5-1
j_call: TRBJ2-3
clone_size: few
cdr3_nt: TGCGCCAGCAGCCCCATCGCCAGGGATACGCAGTATTTT
cdr3_aa: CASSPIARDTQYF

d_call: TRBD2
v_call: TRBV6-1
j_call: TRBJ2-7
clone_size: -
cdr3_nt: TGTGCCAGCGGACTAGCGGGGGACTACGAGCAGTACTTC
cdr3_aa: CASGLAGDYEQYF

d_call: -
v_call: TRBV7-3
j_call: TRBJ2-1
clone_size: few
cdr3_nt: TGTGCCAGCAGCGGGACTCGTAGTGAGCAGTTCTTC
cdr3_aa: CASSGTRSEQFF

d_call: -
v_call: TRBV6-1
j_call: TRBJ1-1
clone_size: -
cdr3_nt: TGTGCCAGCAGTGACAGGGATAGGTTGAACACTGAAGCTTTCTTT
cdr3_aa: CASSDRDRLNTEAFF

d_call: TRBD2
v_call: TRBV5-4
j_call: TRBJ2-3
clone_size: -
cdr3_nt: TGTGCCAGCAGCTATTACGAGCTGGGGACTAGCGGGGGACTTAGCACAGATACGCAGTATTTT
cdr3_aa: CASSYYELGTSGGLSTDTQYF

d_call: TRBD1
v_call: TRBV25-1
j_call: TRBJ2-6
clone_size: -
cdr3_nt: TGTGCCAGCAGTTCTCCCAGACAGGGGGGACCCTCTGGGGCCAACGTCCTGACTTTC
cdr3_aa: CASSSPRQGGPSGANVLTF

d_call: -
v_call: TRBV5-1
j_call: TRBJ2-7
clone_size: -
cdr3_nt: TGCGCCAGCAGCTTGTCAGGACAGATGGGCTACGAGCAGTACTTC
cdr3_aa: CASSLSGQMGYEQYF

d_call: -
v_call: TRBV29-1
j_call: TRBJ2-3
clone_size: few
cdr3_nt: TGCAGCGCCGGAACACCCGTGGGTACGCAGTATTTT
cdr3_aa: CSAGTPVGTQYF

d_call: TRBD1
v_call: TRBV29-1
j_call: TRBJ2-3
clone_size: few
cdr3_nt: TGCAGCGTTGCCAATACCCGGGACAGGGAGGGGAGCACAGATACGCAGTATTTT
cdr3_aa: CSVANTRDREGSTDTQYF

d_call: -
v_call: TRBV25-1
j_call: TRBJ2-3
clone_size: -
cdr3_nt: TGTGCCAGCAGTGAATTTATCGTCGGAGGTGATACGCAGTATTTT
cdr3_aa: CASSEFIVGGDTQYF

d_call: -
v_call: TRBV10-3
j_call: TRBJ2-7
clone_size: -
cdr3_nt: TGTGCCATCAGTGAGACGAAACGACTCGACGAGCAGTACTTC
cdr3_aa: CAISETKRLDEQYF

d_call: -
v_call: TRBV7-8
j_call: TRBJ1-5
clone_size: -
cdr3_nt: TGTGCCAGCAGCTTATCGGAGGGTTATAGCAATCAGCCCCAGCATTTT
cdr3_aa: CASSLSEGYSNQPQHF

d_call: TRBD2
v_call: TRBV20-1
j_call: TRBJ2-7
clone_size: few
cdr3_nt: TGCAGTGCTAGAGATTTACTAGCGGGGCTCTACGAGCAGTACTTC
cdr3_aa: CSARDLLAGLYEQYF

d_call: -
v_call: TRBV5-1
j_call: TRBJ2-7
clone_size: -
cdr3_nt: TGCGCCAGCAGCTTCACAGGGAGATCTTCTAGTGGCGAGCAGTACTTC
cdr3_aa: CASSFTGRSSSGEQYF

d_call: TRBD1
v_call: TRBV5-1
j_call: TRBJ1-4
clone_size: -
cdr3_nt: TGCGCCAGCAGCCGCCAGGGGGATACTGAGGAAAAACTGTTTTTT
cdr3_aa: CASSRQGDTEEKLFF

d_call: -
v_call: TRBV20-1
j_call: TRBJ2-1
clone_size: -
cdr3_nt: TGCAGTGCTAGTAGGTCGTCTAGCCGCAATGAGCAGTTCTTC
cdr3_aa: CSASRSSSRNEQFF

d_call: -
v_call: TRBV5-4
j_call: TRBJ2-5
clone_size: -
cdr3_nt: TGTGCCAGCAGCTTTCGACCGGCTCAAGAGACCCAGTACTTC
cdr3_aa: CASSFRPAQETQYF

d_call: -
v_call: TRBV7-2
j_call: TRBJ1-1
clone_size: -
cdr3_nt: TGTGCCAGCAGCTTCCGCACAGGGATGAACACTGAAGCTTTCTTT
cdr3_aa: CASSFRTGMNTEAFF

d_call: -
v_call: TRBV25-1
j_call: TRBJ1-4
clone_size: -
cdr3_nt: TGTGCCAGCAGTGAATTACAGACTAATGAAAAACTGTTTTTT
cdr3_aa: CASSELQTNEKLFF

d_call: -
v_call: TRBV28
j_call: TRBJ1-1
clone_size: -
cdr3_nt: TGTGCCAGCAGCCCAGACAGGTACATGAACACTGAAGCTTTCTTT
cdr3_aa: CASSPDRYMNTEAFF

d_call: -
v_call: TRBV5-1
j_call: TRBJ2-7
clone_size: many
cdr3_nt: TGCGCCAGCAGCCAACAGGGTTTCTACGAGCAGTACTTC
cdr3_aa: CASSQQGFYEQYF

d_call: -
v_call: TRBV28
j_call: TRBJ2-7
clone_size: few
cdr3_nt: TGTGCCAGCAGTTTAAAGTTGAGAAGGGGGGCGCAGTACTTC
cdr3_aa: CASSLKLRRGAQYF

d_call: -
v_call: TRBV6-5
j_call: TRBJ2-7
clone_size: few
cdr3_nt: TGTGCCAGCAGTTACTCACAGGAAGGGGAGCAGTACTTC
cdr3_aa: CASSYSQEGEQYF

d_call: -
v_call: TRBV4-2
j_call: TRBJ1-1
clone_size: few
cdr3_nt: TGTGCCAGCAGCCAAGATCGGGCAAGGGACACTGAAGCTTTCTTT
cdr3_aa: CASSQDRARDTEAFF

d_call: TRBD1
v_call: TRBV4-3
j_call: TRBJ2-3
clone_size: -
cdr3_nt: TGCGCCAGCAGCCAGACAGGGATCGGATCAGATACGCAGTATTTT
cdr3_aa: CASSQTGIGSDTQYF

d_call: -
v_call: TRBV11-2
j_call: TRBJ2-5
clone_size: -
cdr3_nt: TGTGCCAGCAGCTTAGGGGCAGGGGTAGGAGAGACCCAGTACTTC
cdr3_aa: CASSLGAGVGETQYF

d_call: -
v_call: TRBV25-1
j_call: TRBJ1-3
clone_size: -
cdr3_nt: TGTGCCAGCAGTGAAAGGGTAATGACTGGAAACACCATATATTTT
cdr3_aa: CASSERVMTGNTIYF

d_call: TRBD2
v_call: TRBV20-1
j_call: TRBJ2-2
clone_size: -
cdr3_nt: TGCAGTGCTAGAGCCCTCCTAGCGGGAGGAAATACCGGGGAGCTGTTTTTT
cdr3_aa: CSARALLAGGNTGELFF

d_call: -
v_call: TRBV6-1
j_call: TRBJ1-2
clone_size: -
cdr3_nt: TGTGCCAGCAGTCCAGGTGGGGCCGTGGACTATGGCTACACCTTC
cdr3_aa: CASSPGGAVDYGYTF

d_call: TRBD2
v_call: TRBV5-1
j_call: TRBJ2-1
clone_size: few
cdr3_nt: TGCGCCAGCAGCAGCTCTAGCGGAGGCCCCTACAATGAGCAGTTCTTC
cdr3_aa: CASSSSSGGPYNEQFF

d_call: TRBD1
v_call: TRBV6-1
j_call: TRBJ2-1
clone_size: few
cdr3_nt: TGTGCCAGCAGTCAACCGGGACAGGTGGGCAATGAGCAGTTCTTC
cdr3_aa: CASSQPGQVGNEQFF

d_call: -
v_call: TRBV7-2
j_call: TRBJ1-5
clone_size: -
cdr3_nt: TGTGCCAGCAGCCTGGGGCAGGGCTTAGGGCAGCCCCAGCATTTT
cdr3_aa: CASSLGQGLGQPQHF

d_call: -
v_call: TRBV5-1
j_call: TRBJ1-2
clone_size: -
cdr3_nt: TGCGCCAGCAGCACCGGACACCCGGGCTATGGCTACACCTTC
cdr3_aa: CASSTGHPGYGYTF

d_call: -
v_call: TRBV5-8
j_call: TRBJ2-7
clone_size: few
cdr3_nt: TGTGCCAGCAGCCGCAGGGGAGTCGCCGAGCAGTACTTC
cdr3_aa: CASSRRGVAEQYF

d_call: TRBD2
v_call: TRBV9
j_call: TRBJ2-7
clone_size: -
cdr3_nt: TGTGCCAGCAGCGTAGGTTCGGCTAGCGGGGTTGGGGAGCAGTACTTC
cdr3_aa: CASSVGSASGVGEQYF

d_call: -
v_call: TRBV20-1
j_call: TRBJ1-2
clone_size: -
cdr3_nt: TGCAGTGCTAGAAATGCAGACAGACTCTATGGCTACACCTTC
cdr3_aa: CSARNADRLYGYTF

d_call: TRBD2
v_call: TRBV15
j_call: TRBJ2-1
clone_size: few
cdr3_nt: TGTGCCACCAGCTTCCCAAGGGAGGGCTCCTACAATGAGCAGTTCTTC
cdr3_aa: CATSFPREGSYNEQFF

d_call: -
v_call: TRBV4-2
j_call: TRBJ1-1
clone_size: -
cdr3_nt: TGTGCCAGCAGCCAAGTGAGTTCGGGGGAAGCTTTCTTT
cdr3_aa: CASSQVSSGEAFF

d_call: TRBD2
v_call: TRBV6-2/TRBV6-3
j_call: TRBJ2-5
clone_size: few
cdr3_nt: TGTGCCAGCAGTTACTCGAGGGGACAGCGGGGGGTCCAAGAGACCCAGTACTTC
cdr3_aa: CASSYSRGQRGVQETQYF

d_call: -
v_call: TRBV5-1
j_call: TRBJ1-4
clone_size: -
cdr3_nt: TGCGCCAGCAGGCGGGGAAGTGAAAAACTGTTTTTT
cdr3_aa: CASRRGSEKLFF

d_call: -
v_call: TRBV20-1
j_call: TRBJ1-5
clone_size: -
cdr3_nt: TGCAGTGCTAGAGAGCGGCAGCTCAATCAGCCCCAGCATTTT
cdr3_aa: CSARERQLNQPQHF

d_call: TRBD1
v_call: TRBV2
j_call: TRBJ2-2
clone_size: -
cdr3_nt: TGTGCCAGCAGTGAAGAACAGGGGCAGAACACCGGGGAGCTGTTTTTT
cdr3_aa: CASSEEQGQNTGELFF

d_call: -
v_call: TRBV7-9
j_call: TRBJ1-4
clone_size: -
cdr3_nt: TGTGCCAGCAGCTTAGCGGAGGCAGGACCATATGAAAAACTGTTTTTT
cdr3_aa: CASSLAEAGPYEKLFF

d_call: TRBD1
v_call: TRBV5-1
j_call: TRBJ2-5
clone_size: -
cdr3_nt: TGCGCCAGCAGCTTAAATAGACAGGGTAGGGAGACCCAGTACTTC
cdr3_aa: CASSLNRQGRETQYF